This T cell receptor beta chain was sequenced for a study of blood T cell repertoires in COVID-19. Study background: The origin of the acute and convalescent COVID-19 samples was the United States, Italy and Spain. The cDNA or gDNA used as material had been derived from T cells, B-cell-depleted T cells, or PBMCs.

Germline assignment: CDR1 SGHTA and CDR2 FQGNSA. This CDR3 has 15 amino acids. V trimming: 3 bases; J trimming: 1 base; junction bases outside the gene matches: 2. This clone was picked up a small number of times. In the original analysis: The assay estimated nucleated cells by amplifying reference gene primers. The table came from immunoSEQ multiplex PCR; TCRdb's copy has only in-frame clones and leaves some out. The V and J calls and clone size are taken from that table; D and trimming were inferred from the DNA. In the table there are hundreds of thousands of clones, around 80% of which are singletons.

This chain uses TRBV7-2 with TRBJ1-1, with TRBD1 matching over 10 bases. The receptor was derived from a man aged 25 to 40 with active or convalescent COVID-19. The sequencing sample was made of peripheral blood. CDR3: CASSLDRGGNTEAFF. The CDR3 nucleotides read TGTGCCAGCAGCTTGGACAGGGGGGGGAACACTGAAGCTTTCTTT.